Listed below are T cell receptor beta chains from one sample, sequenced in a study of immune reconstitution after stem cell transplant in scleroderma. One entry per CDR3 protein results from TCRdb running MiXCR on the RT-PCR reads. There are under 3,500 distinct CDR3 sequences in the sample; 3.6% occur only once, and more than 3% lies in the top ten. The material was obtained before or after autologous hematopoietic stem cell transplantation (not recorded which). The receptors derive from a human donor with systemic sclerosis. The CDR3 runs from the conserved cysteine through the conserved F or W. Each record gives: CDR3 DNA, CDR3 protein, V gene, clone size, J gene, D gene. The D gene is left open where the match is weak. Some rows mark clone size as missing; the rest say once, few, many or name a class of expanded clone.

CDR3 DNA: TGTGCCAGCAGCTTCCAGGGGAATCAGCCCCAGCATTTT
CDR3 protein: CASSFQGNQPQHF
V gene: TRBV7-2
clone size: medium-sized
J gene: TRBJ1-5
D gene: NA

CDR3 DNA: TGCGCCAGCAGCTTGGCCTCGGGAACAGATACGCAGTATTTT
CDR3 protein: CASSLASGTDTQYF
V gene: TRBV5-1
clone size: medium-sized
J gene: TRBJ2-3
D gene: NA

CDR3 DNA: TGCAGTGCTAGAGATTGGACAGGGGGTGAAGCTTTCTTT
CDR3 protein: CSARDWTGGEAFF
V gene: TRBV20-1
clone size: medium-sized
J gene: TRBJ1-1
D gene: TRBD1

CDR3 DNA: TGTGCCAGCAGTTACCCTTTGGGGGGGGCACCCAATCAGCCCCAGCATTTT
CDR3 protein: CASSYPLGGAPNQPQHF
V gene: TRBV6-2/TRBV6-3
clone size: medium-sized
J gene: TRBJ1-5
D gene: NA

CDR3 DNA: TGTGCCATCAGCCCCGGGCTAGCGGGGGGGCAGTTGGGGACCCAGTACTTC
CDR3 protein: CAISPGLAGGQLGTQYF
V gene: TRBV10-3
clone size: medium-sized
J gene: TRBJ2-5
D gene: TRBD2

CDR3 DNA: TGTGCCAGCAGCTCCCGGAGGGGCACCACCACCACAGATACGCAGTATTTT
CDR3 protein: CASSSRRGTTTTDTQYF
V gene: TRBV7-2
clone size: medium-sized
J gene: TRBJ2-3
D gene: NA

CDR3 DNA: TGCAGTGCTAGTTTAGGCGCCACAACTAATGAAAAACTGTTTTTT
CDR3 protein: CSASLGATTNEKLFF
V gene: TRBV20-1
clone size: medium-sized
J gene: TRBJ1-4
D gene: NA

CDR3 DNA: TGCGCCAGCAGCTTAGGACAGAGTAATGAAAAACTGTTTTTT
CDR3 protein: CASSLGQSNEKLFF
V gene: TRBV5-1
clone size: NA
J gene: TRBJ1-4
D gene: NA

CDR3 DNA: TGTGCCAGTAGTCCCGGGATTAGCAATCAGCCCCAGCATTTT
CDR3 protein: CASSPGISNQPQHF
V gene: TRBV19
clone size: NA
J gene: TRBJ1-5
D gene: NA

CDR3 DNA: TGTGCCAGCAGCCCGGGGCTGGGCTACGAGCAGTACTTC
CDR3 protein: CASSPGLGYEQYF
V gene: TRBV7-7
clone size: medium-sized
J gene: TRBJ2-7
D gene: NA

CDR3 DNA: TGCAGTGCTAGGGGGGACAGGGGCCTTACTGAAGCTTTCTTT
CDR3 protein: CSARGDRGLTEAFF
V gene: TRBV20-1
clone size: medium-sized
J gene: TRBJ1-1
D gene: TRBD1

CDR3 DNA: TGCAGTGCTAGCAGGCGGGAGGGCCTCATGGAGCAGTTCTTC
CDR3 protein: CSASRREGLMEQFF
V gene: TRBV20-1
clone size: medium-sized
J gene: TRBJ2-1
D gene: TRBD2

CDR3 DNA: TGTGCCAGCTCACCAGGGGCGGAGCAGTTCTTC
CDR3 protein: CASSPGAEQFF
V gene: TRBV18
clone size: medium-sized
J gene: TRBJ2-1
D gene: NA

CDR3 DNA: TGTGCCAGCAGCTTTAGCGGGAGGGAATACAATGAGCAGTTCTTC
CDR3 protein: CASSFSGREYNEQFF
V gene: TRBV7-9
clone size: medium-sized
J gene: TRBJ2-1
D gene: TRBD2

CDR3 DNA: TGCAGCGGAACTAGGGGCTCCGCTGGCGAGCAGTACTTC
CDR3 protein: CSGTRGSAGEQYF
V gene: TRBV29-1
clone size: medium-sized
J gene: TRBJ2-7
D gene: NA

CDR3 DNA: TGTGCCAGCAGTCCCCTGGCGGGGGGTCAGCCCCAGCATTTT
CDR3 protein: CASSPLAGGQPQHF
V gene: TRBV6-5
clone size: medium-sized
J gene: TRBJ1-5
D gene: NA

CDR3 DNA: TGCGCCAACAAGGACAGGGTAGACGAGCAGTACTTC
CDR3 protein: CANKDRVDEQYF
V gene: TRBV5-1
clone size: medium-sized
J gene: TRBJ2-7
D gene: TRBD1

CDR3 DNA: TGTGCCAGCAGCTCATCAACAGACACCGGGGAGCTGTTTTTT
CDR3 protein: CASSSSTDTGELFF
V gene: TRBV7-9
clone size: medium-sized
J gene: TRBJ2-2
D gene: NA

CDR3 DNA: TGTGCCAGCAGCTTAGCCGACCGTGAAGCTTTCTTT
CDR3 protein: CASSLADREAFF
V gene: TRBV7-9
clone size: many
J gene: TRBJ1-1
D gene: NA

CDR3 DNA: TGTGCCAGCAGCTCATCCGGGACGGTAGTTGGCTACACCTTC
CDR3 protein: CASSSSGTVVGYTF
V gene: TRBV28
clone size: medium-sized
J gene: TRBJ1-2
D gene: NA

CDR3 DNA: TGTGCCTCTCAGGGGACCTACAATGAGCAGTTCTTC
CDR3 protein: CASQGTYNEQFF
V gene: TRBV6-5
clone size: medium-sized
J gene: TRBJ2-1
D gene: NA

CDR3 DNA: TGCAGTGCTATGCGTCGACCCATTTATGAGCAGTTCTTC
CDR3 protein: CSAMRRPIYEQFF
V gene: TRBV20-1
clone size: medium-sized
J gene: TRBJ2-1
D gene: NA

CDR3 DNA: TGCAGTGCGGGTCTTGTTGGGACAGGCAGCAATCAGCCCCAGCATTTT
CDR3 protein: CSAGLVGTGSNQPQHF
V gene: TRBV20-1
clone size: large
J gene: TRBJ1-5
D gene: TRBD1

CDR3 DNA: TGTGCCAGCAGCGCCCAAATGGGCCAAGAGACCCAGTACTTC
CDR3 protein: CASSAQMGQETQYF
V gene: TRBV2
clone size: NA
J gene: TRBJ2-5
D gene: NA

CDR3 DNA: TGTGCCAGTAGCCCCCTGGGACAAAACAATCAGCCCCAGCATTTT
CDR3 protein: CASSPLGQNNQPQHF
V gene: TRBV19
clone size: medium-sized
J gene: TRBJ1-5
D gene: NA

CDR3 DNA: TGTGCCAGTAAGACAGGTAATGAGCAGTTCTTC
CDR3 protein: CASKTGNEQFF
V gene: TRBV27
clone size: medium-sized
J gene: TRBJ2-1
D gene: NA

CDR3 DNA: TGCAGTGCGTCGACTAGCGGGGGGTTCGGTGGGACCGGGGAGCTGTTTTTT
CDR3 protein: CSASTSGGFGGTGELFF
V gene: TRBV20-1
clone size: medium-sized
J gene: TRBJ2-2
D gene: TRBD2

CDR3 DNA: TGTGCCAGCAGCGAGGAATTAGCGGGGATTACGCAGTATTTT
CDR3 protein: CASSEELAGITQYF
V gene: TRBV5-6
clone size: medium-sized
J gene: TRBJ2-3
D gene: TRBD2

CDR3 DNA: TGCAGTGCTAGAAACAGGGGCAACACTGAAGCTTTCTTT
CDR3 protein: CSARNRGNTEAFF
V gene: TRBV20-1
clone size: medium-sized
J gene: TRBJ1-1
D gene: TRBD1

CDR3 DNA: TGTGCCAGTAGTTTGACAGGGGTGGATCAGCCCCAGCATTTT
CDR3 protein: CASSLTGVDQPQHF
V gene: TRBV19
clone size: medium-sized
J gene: TRBJ1-5
D gene: TRBD1

CDR3 DNA: TGTGCCAGCAGCCCCCAGGCCGCCCTCTCCTACAATGAGCAGTTCTTC
CDR3 protein: CASSPQAALSYNEQFF
V gene: TRBV7-3
clone size: medium-sized
J gene: TRBJ2-1
D gene: NA

CDR3 DNA: TGTGCCAGCAGCTTAGCGGCGCCCAGGACAGATACGCAGTATTTT
CDR3 protein: CASSLAAPRTDTQYF
V gene: TRBV7-9
clone size: few
J gene: TRBJ2-3
D gene: NA

CDR3 DNA: TGTGCCAGCATCCTCCTGCGGGACGCCACAGATACGCAGTATTTT
CDR3 protein: CASILLRDATDTQYF
V gene: TRBV7-8
clone size: medium-sized
J gene: TRBJ2-3
D gene: NA

CDR3 DNA: TGTGCCAGCAGCCAAGAGACAGAAGAGACCCAGTACTTC
CDR3 protein: CASSQETEETQYF
V gene: TRBV4-2
clone size: medium-sized
J gene: TRBJ2-5
D gene: NA

CDR3 DNA: TGTGCCAGCAGCGTACGACAGGAAGGTGAAGCTTTCTTT
CDR3 protein: CASSVRQEGEAFF
V gene: TRBV9
clone size: medium-sized
J gene: TRBJ1-1
D gene: NA

CDR3 DNA: TGTGCCAGCAGTTACCTGCGGCGGCGCCCGAACACTGAAGCTTTCTTT
CDR3 protein: CASSYLRRRPNTEAFF
V gene: TRBV6-6
clone size: NA
J gene: TRBJ1-1
D gene: NA

CDR3 DNA: TGTGCCAGCAAGGAGACGGCAGGGTTTTCACCCCTCCACTTT
CDR3 protein: CASKETAGFSPLHF
V gene: TRBV6-5
clone size: medium-sized
J gene: TRBJ1-6
D gene: NA

CDR3 DNA: TGCGCCAGCAGCTTGGTCGGGAGCTCCTACAATGAGCAGTTCTTC
CDR3 protein: CASSLVGSSYNEQFF
V gene: TRBV5-1
clone size: medium-sized
J gene: TRBJ2-1
D gene: NA

CDR3 DNA: TGTGCCAGCAGTCCCCCGGGACAGGGGAATCAGCCCCAGCATTTT
CDR3 protein: CASSPPGQGNQPQHF
V gene: TRBV2
clone size: medium-sized
J gene: TRBJ1-5
D gene: TRBD1

CDR3 DNA: TGTGCCAGCAGCTTCGACAGTTCCTACGAGCAGTACTTC
CDR3 protein: CASSFDSSYEQYF
V gene: TRBV7-2
clone size: medium-sized
J gene: TRBJ2-7
D gene: NA

CDR3 DNA: TGTGCCAGCAGTTCCCAGGGGGCTGGGGGAGAGACCCAGTACTTC
CDR3 protein: CASSSQGAGGETQYF
V gene: TRBV2
clone size: medium-sized
J gene: TRBJ2-5
D gene: TRBD1

CDR3 DNA: TGTGCCAGCAGTTCTGGGACTAGCGGGGCGGGGAATGAGCAGTTCTTC
CDR3 protein: CASSSGTSGAGNEQFF
V gene: TRBV6-5
clone size: medium-sized
J gene: TRBJ2-1
D gene: TRBD2

CDR3 DNA: TGCAGTGCTAGAGATGTTAAGCGGGGGGACTCCTACGAGCAGTACTTC
CDR3 protein: CSARDVKRGDSYEQYF
V gene: TRBV20-1
clone size: medium-sized
J gene: TRBJ2-7
D gene: TRBD2

CDR3 DNA: TGTGCCAGCAGCTTAGATGGCGCCCGGGGCCTGGAAAGCACAGATACGCAGTATTTT
CDR3 protein: CASSLDGARGLESTDTQYF
V gene: TRBV11-3
clone size: medium-sized
J gene: TRBJ2-3
D gene: NA

CDR3 DNA: TGTGCCAGCAGTGAATACGGGAATGAGCAGTTCTTC
CDR3 protein: CASSEYGNEQFF
V gene: TRBV6-1
clone size: medium-sized
J gene: TRBJ2-1
D gene: NA

CDR3 DNA: TGTGCCAGCAGTTACGGGATAGGATTCGGGGTGGGCTCCTACAATGAGCAGTTCTTC
CDR3 protein: CASSYGIGFGVGSYNEQFF
V gene: TRBV6-2/TRBV6-3
clone size: medium-sized
J gene: TRBJ2-1
D gene: NA

CDR3 DNA: TGCGCCAGCAGCTCGGGACTAGCGGGGCTCACCGGGGAGCTGTTTTTT
CDR3 protein: CASSSGLAGLTGELFF
V gene: TRBV5-1
clone size: medium-sized
J gene: TRBJ2-2
D gene: TRBD2

CDR3 DNA: TGCGCCAGCAGCGTTAGCGGTATTTCCTACGAGCAGTACTTC
CDR3 protein: CASSVSGISYEQYF
V gene: TRBV5-1
clone size: medium-sized
J gene: TRBJ2-7
D gene: NA